Listed below are T cell receptor beta chains from one sample, sequenced in a study of read filtering for tumor transcriptome and immune sequencing. TCRdb reprocessed the reads via MiXCR and lists one record per CDR3 protein. The profile shows about 30,000 distinct CDR3 sequences, around a sixth of them singletons. Sample: a population of CD138-negative cells sorted from bone marrow. The receptors stem from a donor over 35 with multiple myeloma. The CDR3 runs from the conserved cysteine through the conserved F or W. The order of the fields is clone size, V gene, J gene, D gene, CDR3 protein, CDR3 DNA. The D gene is left open where the match is weak. Not all rows give a size; the values are once, few, many and, for expanded clones, a class.

many	TRBV25-1	TRBJ2-5	NA	CASSDSGVSFQETQYF	TGTGCCAGCAGTGACTCAGGGGTCTCCTTCCAAGAGACCCAGTACTTC
many	TRBV7-8	TRBJ1-5	NA	CASSLGQGYQPQHF	TGTGCCAGCAGCTTAGGGCAGGGGTATCAGCCCCAGCATTTT
medium-sized	TRBV6-6	TRBJ1-1	NA	CASSYSDMQNTEAFF	TGTGCCAGCAGTTATTCGGACATGCAGAACACTGAAGCTTTCTTT
many	TRBV7-8	TRBJ2-1	NA	CASSLVAGRWGPGNEQFF	TGTGCCAGCAGCTTAGTAGCCGGCAGGTGGGGCCCCGGGAATGAGCAGTTCTTC
many	TRBV24-1	TRBJ2-5	NA	CATSDYRQYPRETQYF	TGTGCCACCAGTGACTACCGACAGTACCCACGAGAGACCCAGTACTTC
few	TRBV27	TRBJ1-4	NA	CARPMEKLFF	TGTGCCAGGCCCATGGAAAAACTGTTTTTT
medium-sized	TRBV28	TRBJ1-2	TRBD1	CASSWGQTRYGYTF	TGTGCCAGCAGTTGGGGACAGACCCGCTATGGCTACACCTTC
many	TRBV29-1	TRBJ1-5	TRBD1	CSAGTGESNQPQHF	TGCAGCGCTGGGACAGGGGAAAGCAATCAGCCCCAGCATTTT
NA	TRBV6-1	TRBJ2-1	NA	CASSHREDDIGYDGQFF	TGTGCCAGCAGTCACCGGGAAGACGATATTGGGTACGATGGGCAGTTCTTC
NA	TRBV5-1	TRBJ2-1	NA	CASSLEGFQSSSYNEQFF	TGCGCCAGCAGCTTGGAAGGGTTCCAATCCAGCTCCTACAATGAGCAGTTCTTC
few	TRBV20-1	TRBJ1-5	TRBD1	CSAGETGNQPQHF	TGCAGTGCCGGGGAGACAGGGAATCAGCCCCAGCATTTT
NA	TRBV19	TRBJ1-5	NA	CASQYRDGYYSNQPQHF	TGTGCCAGCCAGTATCGAGACGGCTATTATAGCAATCAGCCCCAGCATTTT
NA	TRBV7-9	TRBJ2-1	TRBD2	CARRQREGLDNEQFF	TGTGCCAGACGTCAGCGGGAGGGCCTCGACAATGAGCAGTTCTTC
many	TRBV5-4	TRBJ2-5	NA	CASSSPFGEQETQYF	TGTGCCAGCAGCTCCCCGTTTGGGGAGCAAGAGACCCAGTACTTC
many	TRBV20-1	TRBJ2-1	TRBD2	CSARDATSGGASYNEQFF	TGCAGTGCTAGAGACGCGACTAGCGGGGGGGCTAGCTACAATGAGCAGTTCTTC
many	TRBV24-1	TRBJ2-1	NA	CATSALSTALNEQFF	TGTGCCACCAGTGCACTTAGTACCGCCCTCAATGAGCAGTTCTTC
many	TRBV28	TRBJ2-7	NA	CASSPGGYSYEQYF	TGTGCCAGCAGCCCCGGTGGTTACAGCTACGAGCAGTACTTC
many	TRBV6-1	TRBJ2-3	TRBD2	CASSEWFRGLAGGQRTDTQYF	TGTGCCAGCAGTGAATGGTTCAGGGGGTTAGCGGGGGGGCAACGCACAGATACGCAGTATTTT
NA	TRBV6-1	TRBJ2-4	NA	CASSEGWRAQAKDIQYF	TGTGCCAGCAGTGAAGGGTGGAGGGCACAAGCCAAAGACATTCAGTACTTC
many	TRBV11-2	TRBJ1-3	NA	CASSPRQSYSGNTIYF	TGTGCCAGCAGCCCCCGACAGTCCTACTCTGGAAACACCATATATTTT
medium-sized	TRBV28	TRBJ1-1	NA	CASSLAEMNTEAFF	TGTGCCAGCAGTTTAGCGGAAATGAACACTGAAGCCTTCTTT
many	TRBV4-2	TRBJ2-3	NA	CASSQDRGPGDTQYF	TGTGCCAGCAGCCAAGATCGCGGACCCGGGGATACGCAGTATTTT
many	TRBV12-3/TRBV12-4	TRBJ2-2	TRBD1	CASSQGQGYGELFF	TGTGCCAGCAGTCAGGGACAGGGTTACGGGGAGCTGTTTTTT
many	TRBV4-1	TRBJ2-1	NA	CASKGPNFNEQFF	TGCGCCAGCAAGGGACCAAACTTCAATGAGCAGTTCTTC
many	TRBV18	TRBJ1-6	TRBD1	CASSPTGVGSPLHF	TGTGCCAGCTCACCCACAGGGGTTGGTTCACCCCTCCACTTT
many	TRBV12-3/TRBV12-4	TRBJ1-5	NA	CASTKTPDGNQPQHF	TGTGCCAGCACCAAAACTCCGGACGGGAATCAGCCCCAGCATTTT
many	TRBV5-1	TRBJ1-1	NA	CASSLTLQGMEVF	TGCGCCAGCAGCTTAACCCTACAGGGTATGGAGGTCTTT
many	TRBV28	TRBJ2-2	NA	CASSQPGRGRTGELFF	TGTGCCAGCAGCCAACCAGGCCGCGGGCGGACCGGGGAGCTGTTTTTT
NA	TRBV24-1	TRBJ2-1	NA	CATSNLMAGEQFF	TGTGCCACCAGTAACTTGATGGCGGGCGAGCAGTTCTTC
medium-sized	TRBV11-2	TRBJ2-1	TRBD2	CASSTRPGTTHNEQFF	TGTGCCAGCAGCACCCGACCCGGGACTACCCACAATGAGCAGTTCTTC
many	TRBV12-3/TRBV12-4	TRBJ2-1	TRBD1	CASRGTGATYNEQFF	TGTGCCAGCAGGGGGACAGGGGCGACCTACAATGAGCAGTTCTTC
many	TRBV10-3	TRBJ2-5	NA	CAISEVGSGETQYF	TGTGCCATCAGTGAGGTAGGGTCGGGAGAGACCCAGTACTTC
many	TRBV15	TRBJ2-3	NA	CATSRVTGRATDTQYF	TGTGCCACCAGCAGAGTTACGGGGAGAGCCACAGATACGCAGTATTTT
many	TRBV7-8	TRBJ2-4	NA	CASSPILGGGAKNIQYF	TGTGCCAGCAGCCCAATACTAGGGGGGGGGGCCAAAAACATTCAGTACTTC
many	TRBV6-2/TRBV6-3	TRBJ2-7	TRBD2	CASSYSLLEAGEYEQYF	TGTGCCAGCAGTTACTCGCTCTTGGAAGCGGGAGAGTACGAGCAGTACTTC
medium-sized	TRBV10-2	TRBJ2-1	TRBD2	CASWTSGGYNEQFF	TGCGCCAGCTGGACTAGCGGGGGGTACAATGAGCAGTTCTTC
few	TRBV19	TRBJ2-1	TRBD2	CASSRLAGDYVAEQFF	TGTGCCAGTAGCAGACTAGCGGGGGATTACGTTGCTGAGCAGTTCTTC
many	TRBV30	TRBJ2-7	NA	CAWSISVSDEQYF	TGTGCCTGGAGTATCAGCGTCTCGGACGAGCAGTACTTC
many	TRBV5-6	TRBJ2-3	NA	CASSYYSTDTQYF	TGTGCCAGCAGCTACTACAGCACAGATACGCAGTATTTT
medium-sized	TRBV27	TRBJ2-1	TRBD2	CASSLSAGVDEQFF	TGTGCCAGCAGTTTATCGGCGGGAGTGGATGAGCAGTTCTTC
many	TRBV20-1	TRBJ2-2	NA	CSARDSSGNTGELFF	TGCAGTGCTAGAGACTCCAGCGGGAACACCGGGGAGCTGTTTTTT
many	TRBV10-1	TRBJ2-7	NA	CASSDLFEQYF	TGCGCCAGCAGTGACCTTTTCGAGCAGTACTTC
NA	TRBV7-2	TRBJ2-3	TRBD1	CASSSPFQGAEDSQYF	TGTGCTAGCAGCTCGCCGTTTCAGGGGGCGGAGGATTCGCAGTATTTT
NA	TRBV21-1	TRBJ1-1	NA	CASSPPTGGGIVANTKVFF	TGTGCCAGCAGCCCACCGACAGGGGGTGGGATAGTCGCGAACACTAAAGTTTTCTTT